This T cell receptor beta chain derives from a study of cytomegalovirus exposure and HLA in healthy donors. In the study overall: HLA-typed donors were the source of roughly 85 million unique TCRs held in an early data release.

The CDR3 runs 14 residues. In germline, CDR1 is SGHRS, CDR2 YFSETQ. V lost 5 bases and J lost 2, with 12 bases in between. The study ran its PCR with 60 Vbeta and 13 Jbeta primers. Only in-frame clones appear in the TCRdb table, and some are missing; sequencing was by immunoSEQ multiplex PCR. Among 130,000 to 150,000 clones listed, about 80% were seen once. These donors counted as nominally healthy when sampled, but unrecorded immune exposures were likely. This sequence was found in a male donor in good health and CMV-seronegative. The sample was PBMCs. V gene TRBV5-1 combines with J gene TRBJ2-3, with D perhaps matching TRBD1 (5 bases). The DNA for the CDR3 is TGCGCCAGCAGTACCAGGGCCCTCACAGATACGCAGTATTTT. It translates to CASSTRALTDTQYF.